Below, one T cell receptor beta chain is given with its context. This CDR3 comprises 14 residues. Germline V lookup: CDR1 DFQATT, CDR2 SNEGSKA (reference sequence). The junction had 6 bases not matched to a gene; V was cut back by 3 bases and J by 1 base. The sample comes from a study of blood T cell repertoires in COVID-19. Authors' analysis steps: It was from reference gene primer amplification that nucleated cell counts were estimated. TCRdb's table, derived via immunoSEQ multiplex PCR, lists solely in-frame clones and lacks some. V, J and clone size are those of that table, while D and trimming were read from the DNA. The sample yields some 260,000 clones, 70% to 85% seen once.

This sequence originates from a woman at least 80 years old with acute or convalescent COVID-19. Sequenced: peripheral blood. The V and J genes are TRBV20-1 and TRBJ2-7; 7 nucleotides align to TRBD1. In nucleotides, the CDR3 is TGCAGTGCTAGTAGCCCAGGGGGTTCCTACGAGCAGTACTTC. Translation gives CSASSPGGSYEQYF.